The table lists the clone carrying this T cell receptor (beta chain) with a count of one. The antigen remains unidentified. The sample originates from a study of shared clonotypes between healthy human individuals. About the study: CD8 memory received one plate per donor, CD8 naive two, CD4 memory three and CD4 naive three.

The V gene end was trimmed by 8 bases and the J gene end by 6 bases; junction bases not matched to a gene: 8. This CDR3 is 13 amino acids long. Germline loops: CDR1 SNHLY, CDR2 FYNNEI. Tens of thousands of T cell genomes (approximately 0.2 ug DNA) went into each sorted-subset replicate. The assay was immunoSEQ multiplex PCR, and TCRdb's table has in-frame clones only and misses some. The table includes a few hundred thousand clones, 65% detected once. Findings and caveats of the study: Researchers sampled blood only, noting tissue repertoires likely differ. Larger richness was generally estimated for naive than memory subsets.

The receptor was derived from a man aged 25-45 years in good health. Sequenced input: memory CD4+ T cells sorted from blood. Subset denoted: CD45RA-negative fraction. J is TRBJ2-7 and V is TRBV2; 9 bases are shared with TRBD1. This CDR3 reads CASGGTGSGEQYF. CDR3 nucleotides: TGTGCCAGCGGAGGGACAGGGTCTGGCGAGCAGTACTTC. The variable domain in full, completed from reference TRBV2 and TRBJ2-7, reads EPEVTQTPSHQVTQMGQEVILRCVPISNHLYFYWYRQILGQKVEFLVSFYNNEISEKSEIFDDQFSVERPDGSNFTLKIRSTKLEDSAMYFCASGGTGSGEQYFGPGTRLTVT.